This TCR beta chain was captured in a study of cytomegalovirus exposure and HLA in healthy donors. PCR primers comprised 60 Vbeta and 13 Jbeta primers. Only in-frame clones appear in the TCRdb table, and some are missing; sequencing was by immunoSEQ multiplex PCR. Here the sample spans roughly 130,000 clones, 74% being singletons. Germline values: CDR1 SGHKS, CDR2 YYEKEE (reference sequence). V lost 4 bases, J lost 7 bases, and 8 bases lay in between. The CDR3 runs 12 residues. This clone turned up a few times. Antigen unknown. The donors, nominally healthy at sampling, likely had unrecorded immune exposures. Findings of the study overall: Owing to their indistinguishability, certain V segments, notably TRBV6-2 and TRBV6-3, were excluded. Most TCRs appeared rarely, but some public TCRs recurred in many donors. TCR beta sequences reportedly predicted most subjects' HLA-A and HLA-B alleles accurately.

The rearrangement uses TRBV5-5 and TRBJ1-4; no definite D call. The TCR comes from a woman in her fifties or sixties in good health and CMV-seropositive. Sequences were obtained from PBMCs. DNA for the CDR3: TGTGCCAGCAGCGTCGGAGGTGAAAAACTGTTTTTT. Translated: CASSVGGEKLFF.